The TCR beta chain under discussion was sequenced for a study of blood T cell repertoires in COVID-19 (dated by TCRdb to about 2020). Regarding the research as a whole: Samples covering the acute and convalescent phases of COVID-19 were provided by collaborators in the United States, Italy and Spain. The material from the prospective study consisted of cDNA or gDNA derived from T cells, B-cell-depleted T cells, or PBMCs. Deeply sampled blood TCRbeta repertoires from subjects exposed to, actively infected with, or recovered from COVID-19 were included in the dataset. The samples were drawn from the first 160 participants of the ongoing ImmuneRACE study and from 950 to 1,500 subjects provided by 6 global collaborators. The repertoires were released in a freely available public database intended as a resource for research on the immune response to SARS-CoV-2. Where HLA class I and class II types were available, the types were taken from metadata supplied by the sample provider, not from assay-based typing. The sample metadata nearly always contained a de-identified subject ID, COVID-19 status, age in years and sex.

A second Seattle source provided samples from volunteer blood donors who had recovered from COVID-19. The collaborating institutions used their own protocols to collect whole blood in K2EDTA tubes. For TCRbeta analysis, collaborators shipped samples as frozen whole blood, isolated PBMCs, or DNA extracted from either of those sample types. The immunoSEQ Assay, a bias-controlled multiplex PCR, was used to amplify TCRbeta CDR3 regions from genomic DNA. Under the source paper's analysis protocol: Within the assay, amplification of reference gene primers was used to estimate how many nucleated cells each sample contained. To quantify the absolute abundance of each unique TCRbeta CDR3 rearrangement, sequence reads were collapsed and filtered. For each sample, productive Simpson clonality was calculated by taking the square root of Simpson's diversity index across productive rearrangements. TCRdb provides this immuneACCESS table in a form limited to in-frame rearrangements. Some clones are lacking; in checked studies, under half of them reflect an unresolved V gene, and why the rest are absent is not known. The V and J calls and clone size come from that table; D and trimming were worked out from the DNA. The sample yields roughly 160,000 clones; 70% to 90% were counted once. Jointly, the top ten make up about 2.1% of the sample.

The V and J ends are trimmed by 3 bases and 4 bases, leaving 7 bases between them. CDR1 is given as SGHVS and CDR2 as FNYEAQ, both from the germline V gene. The CDR3 runs 13 residues from the cysteine to the phenylalanine. The read is trimmed to its CDR3 DNA, 39 bases read in frame from base 1. Turning to this clone: Its antigen has not been determined. Within one base of it there is no much larger clone, and no base qualities were kept.

The investigation overall reported the following: The amount of clinical and demographic metadata varied by source and participant and was provided uncurated.

The sequence was obtained from a man aged 45-60 years who had recovered from COVID-19. Specimen: peripheral blood. This chain joins TRBV7-6 to TRBJ2-1; the D segment could be TRBD1, given 5 matching bases. The encoded CDR3 is CASSFSGYNEQFF. In nucleotides, the sequence is TGTGCCAGCAGCTTTTCAGGGTACAATGAGCAGTTCTTC. The full variable domain, with segments outside the CDR3 supplied by the reference TRBV7-6 and TRBJ2-1 proteins, appears as GAGVSQSPRYKVTKRGQDVALRCDPISGHVSLYWYRQALGQGPEFLTYFNYEAQQDKSGLPNDRFSAERPEGSISTLTIQRTEQRDSAMYRCASSFSGYNEQFFGPGTRLTVL.